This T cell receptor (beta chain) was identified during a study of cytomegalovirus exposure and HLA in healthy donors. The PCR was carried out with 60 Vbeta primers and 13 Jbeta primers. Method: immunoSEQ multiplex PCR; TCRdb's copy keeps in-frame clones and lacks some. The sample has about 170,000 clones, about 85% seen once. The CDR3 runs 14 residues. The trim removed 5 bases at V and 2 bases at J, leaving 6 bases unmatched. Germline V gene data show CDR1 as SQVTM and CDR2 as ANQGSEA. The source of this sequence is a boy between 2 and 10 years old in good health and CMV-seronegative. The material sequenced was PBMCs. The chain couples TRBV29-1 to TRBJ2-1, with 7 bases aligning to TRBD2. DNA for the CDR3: TGCAGCGTTCTTCCGGCGGGAGCCTACAATGAGCAGTTCTTC. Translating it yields CSVLPAGAYNEQFF.